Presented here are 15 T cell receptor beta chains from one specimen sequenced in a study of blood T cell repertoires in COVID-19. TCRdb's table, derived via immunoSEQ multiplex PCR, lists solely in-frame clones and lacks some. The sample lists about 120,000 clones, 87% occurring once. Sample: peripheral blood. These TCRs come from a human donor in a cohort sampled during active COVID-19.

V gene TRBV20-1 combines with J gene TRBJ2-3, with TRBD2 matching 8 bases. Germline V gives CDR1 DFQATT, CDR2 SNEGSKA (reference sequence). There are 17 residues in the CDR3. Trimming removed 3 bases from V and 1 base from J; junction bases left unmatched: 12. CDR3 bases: TGCAGTGCTAGTACTAGCGGAAGAGGAGGGGGCACAGATACGCAGTATTTT. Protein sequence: CSASTSGRGGGTDTQYF.

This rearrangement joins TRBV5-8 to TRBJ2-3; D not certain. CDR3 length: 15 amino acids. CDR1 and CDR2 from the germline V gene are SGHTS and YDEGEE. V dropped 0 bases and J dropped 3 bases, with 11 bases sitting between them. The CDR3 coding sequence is TGTGCCAGCAGCTTGGAATTAGCCCTGACAGATACGCAGTATTTT. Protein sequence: CASSLELALTDTQYF. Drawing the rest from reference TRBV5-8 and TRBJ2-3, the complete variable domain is EAGVTQSPTHLIKTRGQQATLRCSPISGHTSVYWYQQALGLGLQFLLWYDEGEERNRGNFPPRFSGRQFPNYSSELNVNALELEDSALYLCASSLELALTDTQYFGPGTRLTVL.

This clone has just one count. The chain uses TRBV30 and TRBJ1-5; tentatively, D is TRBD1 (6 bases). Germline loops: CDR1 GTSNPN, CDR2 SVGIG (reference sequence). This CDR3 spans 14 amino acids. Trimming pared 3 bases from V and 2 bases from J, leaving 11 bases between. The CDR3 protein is CAWRGAGGNQPQHF. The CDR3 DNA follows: TGTGCCTGGAGGGGGGCCGGGGGCAATCAGCCCCAGCATTTT.

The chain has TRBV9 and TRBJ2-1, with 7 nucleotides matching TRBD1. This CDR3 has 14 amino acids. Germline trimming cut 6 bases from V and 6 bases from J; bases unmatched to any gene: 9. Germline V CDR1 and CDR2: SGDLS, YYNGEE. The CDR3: CASTAGTVSNEQFF. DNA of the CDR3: TGTGCCAGCACCGCCGGGACAGTCTCCAATGAGCAGTTCTTC.

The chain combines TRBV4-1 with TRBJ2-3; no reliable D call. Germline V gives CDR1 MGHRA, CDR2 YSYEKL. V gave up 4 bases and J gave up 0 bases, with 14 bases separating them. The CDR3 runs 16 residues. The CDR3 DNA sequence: TGCGCCAGCAGCCCCCTGACATTTAATAGCACAGATACGCAGTATTTT. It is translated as CASSPLTFNSTDTQYF.

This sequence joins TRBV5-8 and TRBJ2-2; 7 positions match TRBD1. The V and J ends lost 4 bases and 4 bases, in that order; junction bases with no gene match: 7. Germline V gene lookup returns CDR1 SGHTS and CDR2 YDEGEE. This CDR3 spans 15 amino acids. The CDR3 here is CASSPRPGGTGELFF. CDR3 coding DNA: TGTGCCAGCAGCCCTCGCCCAGGGGGCACCGGGGAGCTGTTTTTT.

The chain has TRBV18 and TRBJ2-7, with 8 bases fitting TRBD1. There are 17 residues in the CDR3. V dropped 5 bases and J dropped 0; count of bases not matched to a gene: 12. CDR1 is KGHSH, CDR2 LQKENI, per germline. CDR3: CASSSTGTGSSSYEQYF. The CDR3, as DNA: TGTGCCAGCTCATCCACAGGGACAGGCTCAAGCTCCTACGAGCAGTACTTC.

The DNA for the CDR3 is TGTGCCAGCAGTTCCCGACAGCAAGAGACCCAGTACTTC. Protein sequence: CASSSRQQETQYF. The J gene is TRBJ2-5, the V gene TRBV5-4; TRBD1 might be the D (5 bases). Germline V lookup: CDR1 SGHNT, CDR2 YYREEE (reference sequence). CDR3 length equals 13 residues. Trimming pared 5 bases from V and 2 bases from J, leaving 10 bases between.

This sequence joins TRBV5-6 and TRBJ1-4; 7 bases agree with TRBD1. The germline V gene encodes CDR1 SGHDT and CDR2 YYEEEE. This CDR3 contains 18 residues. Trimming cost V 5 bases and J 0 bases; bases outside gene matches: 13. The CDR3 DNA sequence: TGTGCCAGCAGTTCTGTAGGGACAGAGTTTTCAACTAATGAAAAACTGTTTTTT. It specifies CASSSVGTEFSTNEKLFF.

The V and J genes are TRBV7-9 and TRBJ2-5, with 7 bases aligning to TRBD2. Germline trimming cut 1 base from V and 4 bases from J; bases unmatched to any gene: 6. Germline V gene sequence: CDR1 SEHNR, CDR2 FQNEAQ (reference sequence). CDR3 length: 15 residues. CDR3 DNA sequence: TGTGCCAGCAGCTTAGAGGGGAGGGTTGGAGAGACCCAGTACTTC. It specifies CASSLEGRVGETQYF.

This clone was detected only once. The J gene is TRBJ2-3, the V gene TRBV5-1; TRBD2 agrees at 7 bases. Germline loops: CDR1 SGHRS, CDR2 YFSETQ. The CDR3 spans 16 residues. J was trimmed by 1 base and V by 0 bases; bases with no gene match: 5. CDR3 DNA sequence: TGCGCCAGCAGCTTGGCCTTGGGAGGGGGCACAGATACGCAGTATTTT. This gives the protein CASSLALGGGTDTQYF.

The CDR3 protein is CASSQDGEVTNEKLFF. CDR3 nucleotides: TGCGCCAGCAGCCAAGACGGTGAGGTAACTAATGAAAAACTGTTTTTT. The rearrangement links TRBV4-1 to TRBJ1-4; D unclear. CDR3 size: 16 residues. The V gene lost 0 bases and the J gene lost 1 base, with 9 bases spanning the gap. Per the germline V gene, CDR1 is MGHRA and CDR2 is YSYEKL.

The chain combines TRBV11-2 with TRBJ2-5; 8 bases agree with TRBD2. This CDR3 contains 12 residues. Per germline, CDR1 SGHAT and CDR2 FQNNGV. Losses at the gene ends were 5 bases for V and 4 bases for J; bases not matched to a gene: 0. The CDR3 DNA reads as TGTGCCAGCAGCACTAGCGGAGAGACCCAGTACTTC. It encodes CASSTSGETQYF.

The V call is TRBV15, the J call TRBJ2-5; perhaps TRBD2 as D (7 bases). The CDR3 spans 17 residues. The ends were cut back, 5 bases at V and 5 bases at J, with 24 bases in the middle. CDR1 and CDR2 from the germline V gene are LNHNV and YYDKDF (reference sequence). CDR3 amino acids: CATSSDELRRGLETQYF. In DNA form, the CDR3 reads TGTGCCACCAGCTCAGACGAGTTGCGGCGGGGGCTTGAGACCCAGTACTTC.

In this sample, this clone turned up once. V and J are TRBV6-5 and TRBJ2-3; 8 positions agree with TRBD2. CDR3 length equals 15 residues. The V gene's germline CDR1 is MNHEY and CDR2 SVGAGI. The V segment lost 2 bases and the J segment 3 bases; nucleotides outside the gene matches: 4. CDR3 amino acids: CASSYGSGSTDTQYF. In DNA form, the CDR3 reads TGTGCCAGCAGTTACGGCAGCGGGAGTACAGATACGCAGTATTTT.